The clone carrying this T cell receptor beta chain has more than one count but fewer than ten. The entry originates in a study of regulatory T cells in long-lasting Graves disease. At the level of the study: Over 5 years of antithyroid drugs plus positive TSH receptor antibodies defined persistent Graves' disease.

The germline V and J ends were trimmed by 2 bases and 8 bases, with 13 bases remaining between them. CDR1 is SGHRS and CDR2 is YFSETQ in the germline V gene. CDR3 length: 13 residues. Time point described: persistent/refractory GD, antithyroid drugs over 5 years with positive TRAb. PBMC RNA served as the TCR library source. Sequencing libraries for TCR beta were prepared with iRepertoire HTBI primers and Arm-PCR of CDR3 regions. TCRdb recomputed calls from the multiplex PCR reads with MiXCR, one row per CDR3 protein. The data show hundreds of thousands of distinct CDR3 sequences, about a fifth seen once.

The sequenced sample was peripheral blood mononuclear cells (PBMCs), obtained when the disease was refractory, from a patient treated with antithyroid drugs. This chain uses TRBV5-1 with TRBJ1-2; D is ambiguous. The receptor was isolated from a female donor with Graves disease. The CDR3 region is CASSFDAARGYTF. The CDR3 DNA follows: TGCGCCAGCAGCTTTGACGCGGCACGGGGCTACACCTTC.